This T cell receptor (beta chain) derives from a study of cytomegalovirus exposure and HLA in healthy donors. Background on the study: Researchers previously reported finding 100 million or so unique TCR beta sequences from 150 million to 200 million T cells.

Notes on this clone: Antigen unknown.

From germline, CDR1 is GTSNPN and CDR2 SVGIG (reference sequence). The CDR3 runs 12 residues. Trimming pared 0 bases from V and 4 bases from J, leaving 6 bases between. Primers included in the PCR were 60 Vbeta and 13 Jbeta primers. Data came from immunoSEQ multiplex PCR; TCRdb stores just in-frame clones and leaves some out. The sample lists some 14,000 clones; roughly 60% were seen once. Notes on the study in general: V- and J-gene trimming in TCR beta was tied to a missense DCLRE1C variant by an analysis performed later. The HLA-A and HLA-B alleles of most subjects were reportedly predicted accurately from TCR beta sequences. Earlier analysis yielded a pattern in which most TCR beta V segments were productive about 90% or about 30% of the time.

The sequence was obtained from a woman in her forties or fifties in good health and CMV-seropositive. Sequenced: PBMCs. The V call is TRBV30, the J call TRBJ1-1, with D maybe TRBD1 (5 bases). The CDR3 DNA is TGTGCCTGGAGTGTAAGGGGCACTGAAGCTTTCTTT. This gives the protein CAWSVRGTEAFF.